The next 7 T cell receptor beta chains were all read from a single sample in a study of early T cells in non-severe SARS-CoV-2 infection. TCRdb itself ran the 5' RACE reads through MiXCR, one entry per CDR3 protein. The data hold roughly 80,000 distinct CDR3 sequences, with 11% to 15% observed a single time. Sequenced input: whole blood. These TCRs come from an adult who was a healthcare worker with PCR-confirmed SARS-CoV-2 infection or an uninfected control (not recorded which).

The chain recombines TRBV6-6 with TRBJ1-2, with a weak D call TRBD1 (5 bases). The CDR3 has 14 residues. The ends were cut back, 8 bases at V and 3 bases at J, with 16 bases in the middle. Germline V gene data show CDR1 as MNHNY and CDR2 as SVGAGI (reference sequence). The CDR3 loop reads CASQSGGWDYGYTF. Here the CDR3 DNA reads TGTGCCAGCCAAAGCGGGGGTTGGGACTATGGCTACACCTTC.

This clonotype was seen only a few times. The rearrangement joins TRBV30 to TRBJ2-2, with TRBD1 as a possible D gene (6 bases). V was shortened by 2 bases and J by 5 bases, with 12 bases between the two germline ends. The CDR3 consists of 14 residues. CDR1 is GTSNPN and CDR2 is SVGIG in the germline V gene (reference sequence). In DNA form, the CDR3 reads TGTGCCTGGAGTCTAGGACAGTCGACCGGGGAGCTGTTTTTT. It is translated as CAWSLGQSTGELFF.

The chain links TRBV29-1 to TRBJ2-3, with TRBD1 matching 10 bases. The V gene end was trimmed by 8 bases and the J gene end by 0 bases; junction bases not matched to a gene: 11. The length of the CDR3 is 16 residues. Germline values: CDR1 SQVTM, CDR2 ANQGSEA. The CDR3 bases are TGCAGCATCATCCCGGGACAGGGGCCTAGCACAGATACGCAGTATTTT. The encoded protein is CSIIPGQGPSTDTQYF.

This clonotype was seen repeatedly, ten times or more. This sequence joins TRBV19 and TRBJ2-5, with D tentatively TRBD2 (6 bases). This CDR3 is built from 13 residues. With 4 bases removed from V and 4 bases from J, the gap between germline ends came to 10 bases. Germline CDR1 is LNHDA and CDR2 is SQIVND (reference sequence). The CDR3 sequence is CASSSGIGETQYF. Here the CDR3 DNA reads TGTGCCAGTAGTAGCGGGATCGGAGAGACCCAGTACTTC.

The V call is TRBV11-3, the J call TRBJ2-2; 12 positions match TRBD2. J lost 3 bases, V lost 7 bases, and 12 bases had no gene match. The CDR3 has 18 residues. Germline CDR1 is SGHNT and CDR2 is YENEEA. The CDR3, as DNA: TGTGCCAGCACCCCCCGACTAGCGGGAGTTTCTCACACCGGGGAGCTGTTTTTT. It codes for CASTPRLAGVSHTGELFF.

This clonotype was counted many times. This chain joins TRBV7-6 and TRBJ2-3, with TRBD2 matching 7 bases. The CDR3 length is 16 residues. V lost 2 bases, J lost 2 bases, and 7 bases stayed unmatched. CDR1 is SGHVS, CDR2 FNYEAQ, per germline. The CDR3 DNA sequence: TGTGCCAGCAGCTTATATACGGGAGGTATCACAGATACGCAGTATTTT. As protein: CASSLYTGGITDTQYF. Complete variable domain (other parts from reference TRBV7-6 and TRBJ2-3): GAGVSQSPRYKVTKRGQDVALRCDPISGHVSLYWYRQALGQGPEFLTYFNYEAQQDKSGLPNDRFSAERPEGSISTLTIQRTEQRDSAMYRCASSLYTGGITDTQYFGPGTRLTVL.

This clonotype was seen many times. The rearrangement links TRBV9 to TRBJ1-4; D may be TRBD1 (5 bases). This CDR3 spans 14 amino acids. CDR1 and CDR2 from the germline V gene are SGDLS and YYNGEE. Trimming stripped 4 bases from V and 7 bases from J, with 14 bases between. CDR3 residues: CASSPGGDGEKLFF. DNA of the CDR3: TGTGCCAGCAGCCCGGGGGGTGACGGTGAAAAACTGTTTTTT.